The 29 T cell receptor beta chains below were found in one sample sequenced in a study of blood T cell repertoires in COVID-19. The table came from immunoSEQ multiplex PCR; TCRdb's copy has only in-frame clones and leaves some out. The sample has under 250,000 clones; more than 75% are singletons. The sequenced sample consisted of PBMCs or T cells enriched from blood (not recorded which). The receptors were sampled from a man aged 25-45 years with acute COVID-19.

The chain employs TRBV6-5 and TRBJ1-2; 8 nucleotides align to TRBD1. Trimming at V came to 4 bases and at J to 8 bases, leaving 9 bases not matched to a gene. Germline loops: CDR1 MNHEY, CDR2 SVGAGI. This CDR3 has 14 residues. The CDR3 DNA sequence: TGTGCCAGCAGTTCCGGCGACAGGGGAAGCGGCTACACCTTC. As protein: CASSSGDRGSGYTF.

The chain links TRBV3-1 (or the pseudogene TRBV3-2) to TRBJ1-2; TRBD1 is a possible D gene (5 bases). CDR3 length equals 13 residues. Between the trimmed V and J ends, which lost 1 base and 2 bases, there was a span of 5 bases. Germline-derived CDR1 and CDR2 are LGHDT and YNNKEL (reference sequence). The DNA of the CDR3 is TGTGCCAGCAGCCAAGCAGGGAACTATGGCTACACCTTC. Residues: CASSQAGNYGYTF.

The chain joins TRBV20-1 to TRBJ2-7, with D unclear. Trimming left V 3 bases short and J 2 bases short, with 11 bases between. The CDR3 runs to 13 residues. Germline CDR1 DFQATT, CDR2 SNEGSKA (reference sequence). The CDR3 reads CSASFPGTYEQYF. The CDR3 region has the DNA TGCAGTGCTAGTTTCCCGGGTACCTACGAGCAGTACTTC.

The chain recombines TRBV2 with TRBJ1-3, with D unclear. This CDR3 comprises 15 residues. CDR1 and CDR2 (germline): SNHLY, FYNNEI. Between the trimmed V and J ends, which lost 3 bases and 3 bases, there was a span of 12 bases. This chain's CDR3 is CASSELEGHGNTIYF. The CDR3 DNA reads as TGTGCCAGCAGTGAGCTCGAGGGTCATGGAAACACCATATATTTT.

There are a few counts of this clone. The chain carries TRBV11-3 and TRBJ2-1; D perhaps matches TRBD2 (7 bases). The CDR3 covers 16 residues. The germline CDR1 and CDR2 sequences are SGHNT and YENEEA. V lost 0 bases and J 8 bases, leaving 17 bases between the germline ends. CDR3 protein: CASSLEGASGKDEQFF. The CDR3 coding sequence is TGTGCCAGCAGCTTAGAGGGGGCTAGCGGTAAAGATGAGCAGTTCTTC.

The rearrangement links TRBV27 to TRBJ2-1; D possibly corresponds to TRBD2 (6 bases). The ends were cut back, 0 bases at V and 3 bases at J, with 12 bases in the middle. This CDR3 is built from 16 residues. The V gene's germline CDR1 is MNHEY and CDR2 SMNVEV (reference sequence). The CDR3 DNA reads TGTGCCAGCAGTTTATCCCCCCAGGGACTCTACAATGAGCAGTTCTTC. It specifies CASSLSPQGLYNEQFF.

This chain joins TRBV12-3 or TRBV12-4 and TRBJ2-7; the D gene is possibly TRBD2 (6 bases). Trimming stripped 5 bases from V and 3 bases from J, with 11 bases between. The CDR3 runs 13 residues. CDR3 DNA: TGTGCCAGCAGTAAGAAGGGAGGCTACGAGCAGTACTTC. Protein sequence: CASSKKGGYEQYF.

As DNA, the CDR3 is TGTGCCAGCAGAGATTACAGGGATGGCTACACCTTC. Its protein product is CASRDYRDGYTF. The J gene is TRBJ1-2, the V gene TRBV7-9; tentatively, D is TRBD1 (6 bases). The CDR3 loop spans 12 amino acids. In germline, CDR1 is SEHNR, CDR2 FQNEAQ (reference sequence). V lost 6 bases and J 6 bases, leaving 11 bases between the germline ends.

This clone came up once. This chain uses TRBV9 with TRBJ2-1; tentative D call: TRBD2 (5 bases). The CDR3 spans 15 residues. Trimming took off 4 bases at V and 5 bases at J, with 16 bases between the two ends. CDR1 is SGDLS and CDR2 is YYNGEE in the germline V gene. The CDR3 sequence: CASSPGTLGHNEQFF. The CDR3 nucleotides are TGTGCCAGCAGCCCAGGAACACTAGGACACAATGAGCAGTTCTTC.

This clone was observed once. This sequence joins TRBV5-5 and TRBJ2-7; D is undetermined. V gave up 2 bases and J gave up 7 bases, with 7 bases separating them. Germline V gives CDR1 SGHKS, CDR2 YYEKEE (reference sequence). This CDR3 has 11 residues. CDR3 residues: CASSFLQEQYF. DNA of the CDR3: TGTGCCAGCAGCTTTCTACAGGAGCAGTACTTC.

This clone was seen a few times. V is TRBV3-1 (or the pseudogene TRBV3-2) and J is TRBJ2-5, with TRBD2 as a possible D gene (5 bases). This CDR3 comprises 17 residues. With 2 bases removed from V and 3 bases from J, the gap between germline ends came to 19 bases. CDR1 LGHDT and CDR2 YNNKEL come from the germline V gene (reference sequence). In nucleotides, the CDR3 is TGTGCCAGCAGCCAACCCGTCGGAGGAACAGCCAAAGAGACCCAGTACTTC. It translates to CASSQPVGGTAKETQYF.

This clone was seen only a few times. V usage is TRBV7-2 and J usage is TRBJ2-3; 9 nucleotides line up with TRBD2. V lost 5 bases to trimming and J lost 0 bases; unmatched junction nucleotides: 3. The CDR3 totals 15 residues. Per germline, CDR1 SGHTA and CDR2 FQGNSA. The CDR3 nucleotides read TGTGCCAGCAGCCACACTAGCGGGAGCACAGATACGCAGTATTTT. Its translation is CASSHTSGSTDTQYF.

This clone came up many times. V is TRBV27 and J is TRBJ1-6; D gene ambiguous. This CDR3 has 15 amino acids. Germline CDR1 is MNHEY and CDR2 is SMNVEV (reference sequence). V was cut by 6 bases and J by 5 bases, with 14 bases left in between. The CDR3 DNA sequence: TGTGCCAGCAGCTTAAGATGGAGTAATAATTCACCCCTCCACTTT. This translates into CASSLRWSNNSPLHF.

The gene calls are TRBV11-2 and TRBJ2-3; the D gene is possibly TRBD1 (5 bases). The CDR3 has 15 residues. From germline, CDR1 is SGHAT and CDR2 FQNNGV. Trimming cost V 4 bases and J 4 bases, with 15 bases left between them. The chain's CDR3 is CASSSPGLRADTQYF. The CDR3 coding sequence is TGTGCCAGCAGCTCGCCGGGCCTCAGGGCAGATACGCAGTATTTT.

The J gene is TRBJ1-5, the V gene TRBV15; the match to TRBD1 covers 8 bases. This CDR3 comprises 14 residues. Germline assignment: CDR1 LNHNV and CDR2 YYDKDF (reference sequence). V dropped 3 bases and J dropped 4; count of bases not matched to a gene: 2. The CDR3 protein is CATSRGQANQPQHF. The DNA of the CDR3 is TGTGCCACCAGCAGGGGACAGGCAAATCAGCCCCAGCATTTT.

CDR3 region: CASSHHDGNQPQHF. DNA of the CDR3: TGTGCCAGCAGCCATCACGACGGGAATCAGCCCCAGCATTTT. V gene TRBV11-2 combines with J gene TRBJ1-5; D ambiguous. The V gene's germline CDR1 is SGHAT and CDR2 FQNNGV. The CDR3 has 14 amino acids. The V end was cut by 5 bases, the J end by 4 bases, with 12 bases between.

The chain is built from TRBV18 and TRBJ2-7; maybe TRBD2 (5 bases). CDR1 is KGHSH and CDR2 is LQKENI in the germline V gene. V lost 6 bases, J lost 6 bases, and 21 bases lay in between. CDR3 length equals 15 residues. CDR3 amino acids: CASSPASLGGGEQYF. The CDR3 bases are TGTGCCAGCTCGCCTGCGTCATTAGGAGGCGGCGAGCAGTACTTC. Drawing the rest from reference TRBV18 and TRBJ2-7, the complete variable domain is NAGVMQNPRHLVRRRGQEARLRCSPMKGHSHVYWYRQLPEEGLKFMVYLQKENIIDESGMPKERFSAEFPKEGPSILRIQQVVRGDSAAYFCASSPASLGGGEQYFGPGTRLTVT.

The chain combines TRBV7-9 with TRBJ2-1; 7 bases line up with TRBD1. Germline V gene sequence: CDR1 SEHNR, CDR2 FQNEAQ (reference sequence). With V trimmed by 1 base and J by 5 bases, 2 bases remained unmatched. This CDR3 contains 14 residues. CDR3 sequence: CASSLGGGNNEQFF. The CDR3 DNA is TGTGCCAGCAGCTTAGGAGGGGGCAACAATGAGCAGTTCTTC.

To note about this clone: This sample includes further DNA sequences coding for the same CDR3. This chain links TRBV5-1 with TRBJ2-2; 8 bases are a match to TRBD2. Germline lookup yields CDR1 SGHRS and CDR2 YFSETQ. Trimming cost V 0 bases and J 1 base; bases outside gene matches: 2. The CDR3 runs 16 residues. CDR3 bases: TGCGCCAGCAGCTTGGCACTAGCGGTGAACACCGGGGAGCTGTTTTTT. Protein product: CASSLALAVNTGELFF. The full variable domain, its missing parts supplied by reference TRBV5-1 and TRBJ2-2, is KAGVTQTPRYLIKTRGQQVTLSCSPISGHRSVSWYQQTPGQGLQFLFEYFSETQRNKGNFPGRFSGRQFSNSRSEMNVSTLELGDSALYLCASSLALAVNTGELFFGEGSRLTVL.

The CDR3 spells CASRPGSSVNEKLFF. The CDR3 DNA reads as TGTGCCAGCAGGCCCGGGTCCAGCGTTAATGAAAAACTGTTTTTT. The V call is TRBV6-5, the J call TRBJ1-4; D not certain. Germline-derived CDR1 and CDR2 are MNHEY and SVGAGI. The V end was cut by 6 bases, the J end by 4 bases, with 15 bases between. The CDR3 is 15 residues long.

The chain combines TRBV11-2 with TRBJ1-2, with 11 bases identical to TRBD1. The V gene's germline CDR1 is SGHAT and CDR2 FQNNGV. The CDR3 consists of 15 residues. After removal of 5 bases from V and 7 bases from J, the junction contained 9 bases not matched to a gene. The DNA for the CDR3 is TGTGCCAGCAGCCATGGGACAGGGGGAGGTAGTGGCTACACCTTC. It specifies CASSHGTGGGSGYTF.

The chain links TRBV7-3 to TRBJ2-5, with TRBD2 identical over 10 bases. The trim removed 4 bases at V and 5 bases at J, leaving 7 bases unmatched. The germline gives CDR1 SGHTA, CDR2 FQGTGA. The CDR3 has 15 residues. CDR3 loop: CASSWGLAGDETQYF. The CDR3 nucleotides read TGTGCCAGCAGCTGGGGCCTAGCGGGGGATGAGACCCAGTACTTC. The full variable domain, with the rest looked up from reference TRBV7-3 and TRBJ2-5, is GAGVSQTPSNKVTEKGKYVELRCDPISGHTALYWYRQSLGQGPEFLIYFQGTGAADDSGLPNDRFFAVRPEGSVSTLKIQRTERGDSAVYLCASSWGLAGDETQYFGPGTRLLVL.

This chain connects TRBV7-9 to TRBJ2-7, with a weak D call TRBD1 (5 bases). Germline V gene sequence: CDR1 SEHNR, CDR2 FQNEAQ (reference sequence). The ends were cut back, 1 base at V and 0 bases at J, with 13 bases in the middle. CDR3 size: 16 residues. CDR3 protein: CASSLVSQGDSYEQYF. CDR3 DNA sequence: TGTGCCAGCAGCTTAGTGAGTCAGGGCGACTCCTACGAGCAGTACTTC.

CDR3 sequence reads: CASSQQGARGKSPLHF. The CDR3 nucleotides are TGTGCCAGCAGCCAACAGGGGGCGAGGGGGAAATCACCCCTCCACTTT. The chain combines TRBV11-2 with TRBJ1-6; TRBD1 agrees at 9 bases. Germline loops: CDR1 SGHAT, CDR2 FQNNGV. This CDR3 is built from 16 residues. V lost 5 bases, J lost 10 bases, and 12 bases stayed unmatched.

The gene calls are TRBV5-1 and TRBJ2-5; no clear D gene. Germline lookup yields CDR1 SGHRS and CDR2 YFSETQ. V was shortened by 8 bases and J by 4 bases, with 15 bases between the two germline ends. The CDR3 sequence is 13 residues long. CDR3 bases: TGCGCCAGTCAAACAGAGATACTAGAGACCCAGTACTTC. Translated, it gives CASQTEILETQYF.

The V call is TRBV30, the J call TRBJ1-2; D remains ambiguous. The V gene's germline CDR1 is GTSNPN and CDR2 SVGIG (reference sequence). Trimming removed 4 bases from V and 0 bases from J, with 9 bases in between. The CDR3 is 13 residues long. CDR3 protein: CAWNNGANYGYTF. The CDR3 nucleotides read TGTGCCTGGAATAACGGGGCTAACTATGGCTACACCTTC.

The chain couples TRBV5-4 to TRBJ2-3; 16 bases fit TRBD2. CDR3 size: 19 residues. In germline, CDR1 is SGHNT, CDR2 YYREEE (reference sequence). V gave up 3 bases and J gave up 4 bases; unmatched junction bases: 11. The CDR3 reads CASSYGTSGGAFLPDTQYF. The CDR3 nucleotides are TGTGCCAGCAGCTACGGGACTAGCGGGGGGGCCTTTTTGCCAGATACGCAGTATTTT.

The CDR3 reads CATLGASGANVLTF. DNA for the CDR3: TGTGCCACCCTAGGGGCGTCCGGGGCCAACGTCCTGACTTTC. The V call is TRBV6-5, the J call TRBJ2-6; D perhaps matches TRBD1 (5 bases). The CDR3 is made up of 14 amino acids. From germline, CDR1 is MNHEY and CDR2 SVGAGI. V shed 10 bases and J shed 4 bases, with 14 bases lying between them.

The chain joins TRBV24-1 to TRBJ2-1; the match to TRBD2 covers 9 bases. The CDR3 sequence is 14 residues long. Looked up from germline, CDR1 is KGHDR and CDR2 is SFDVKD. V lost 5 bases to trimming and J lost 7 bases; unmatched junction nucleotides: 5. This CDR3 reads CATSAAGGRNEQFF. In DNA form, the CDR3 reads TGTGCCACCAGTGCCGCGGGGGGGCGTAATGAGCAGTTCTTC.